This TCR beta chain came from a study of cytomegalovirus exposure and HLA in healthy donors. Study observations and caveats: Presence/absence analyses assumed roughly uniform sequencing depth across donors. It was in a later analysis that TCR association rates were seen to vary by HLA locus, highest for DRB1 and lowest for HLA-C. In an earlier analysis, in some 500 donors, most V segments appeared productive either ~90% or ~30% of the time.

To note about this clone: Antigen specificity is unknown.

Germline-derived CDR1 and CDR2 are PRHDT and FYEKMQ (reference sequence). V was trimmed by 5 bases and J by 4 bases, leaving 14 bases between them. This CDR3 spans 14 amino acids. The PCR made use of 60 Vbeta and 13 Jbeta primers. Original processing methods: Later, tens of millions of unique TCR beta chains were counted in an analysis, and some 11 million of them were shared. Clones were read by immunoSEQ multiplex PCR, and TCRdb kept only the in-frame ones, dropping some. Clonal size and the V and J genes are those of that table, whereas D and trimming came from the DNA. In the table there are roughly 160,000 clones, approximately 88% of which are singletons.

The sequenced material came from PBMCs. This TCR was recovered from a boy aged 2-9 years in good health and CMV-seronegative. The chain carries TRBV13 and TRBJ2-5, with a tentative D call TRBD1 (6 bases). The CDR3 protein is CASSRDTQTETQYF. CDR3 bases: TGTGCCAGCAGCCGGGACACCCAGACAGAGACCCAGTACTTC.